This T cell receptor beta chain was retrieved from a study of T-cell memory formation after mild COVID-19. The overall study: The two donors had largely donor-specific TCR clusters. Study-wide results and limits: Clones which contracted sat mainly in CM and EM if CD4+, and in EMRA if CD8+.

Turning to this clonotype: The antigen is unknown.

Barcoded TCR alpha and TCR beta cDNA libraries with UMIs came from 5'RACE using constant-segment primers. One entry per CDR3 protein, called by TCRdb with MiXCR from the 5' RACE reads. The table lists about 350,000 distinct CDR3 sequences, 28% of them singletons. Germline assignment: CDR1 SGHTA and CDR2 FQGTGA. The V and J ends lost 5 bases and 5 bases, in that order; junction bases with no gene match: 9. The CDR3 is made up of 15 amino acids. Sequencing was done on a sample of PBMCs or a T cell subset sorted from them (not recorded which). The origin of this receptor is an adult woman who had mild COVID-19 (a few samples of this study predate the infection). Cell type and time point are not known. The chain uses TRBV7-3 and TRBJ2-1; 7 nucleotides agree with TRBD2. The CDR3 region has the DNA TGTGCCAGCAGCCGCGGACTAGGTATTGACAATGAGCAGTTCTTC. Translated: CASSRGLGIDNEQFF.